A single sample gave rise to the 5 T cell receptor beta chains below, sequenced in a study of long-term antiretroviral therapy in people with HIV. An immunoSEQ assay, version v3.0, was performed at survey level. This table comes from immunoSEQ multiplex PCR, and its TCRdb copy is limited to in-frame clones, with some not included. Of 30,000 to 35,000 clones in the sample, approximately 85% were seen once. Sequences were derived from unsorted PBMCs, sampled 0.8 years before starting antiretroviral therapy. These receptors all stem from a man between 18 and 29 years old with HIV.

The genes are TRBV19 and TRBJ1-6; D is unresolved. There are 15 residues in the CDR3. Germline CDR1 LNHDA, CDR2 SQIVND (reference sequence). V was clipped by 6 bases and J by 7 bases, with 16 bases between them. The CDR3 region has the DNA TGTGCCAGTAGCCCCCCCGGCTCGGGAAATTCACCCCTCCACTTT. This codes for CASSPPGSGNSPLHF. The variable domain in full, with the rest retrieved from reference TRBV19 and TRBJ1-6, is DGGITQSPKYLFRKEGQNVTLSCEQNLNHDAMYWYRQDPGQGLRLIYYSQIVNDFQKGDIAEGYSVSREKKESFPLTVTSAQKNPTAFYLCASSPPGSGNSPLHFGNGTRLTVT.

The chain joins TRBV7-9 to TRBJ2-1, with D perhaps matching TRBD2 (6 bases). Trimming left V 4 bases short and J 4 bases short, with 11 bases between. This CDR3 comprises 14 residues. Germline CDR1 is SEHNR and CDR2 is FQNEAQ (reference sequence). The CDR3 sequence is CASSSWRDYNEQFF. In DNA, the CDR3 is TGTGCCAGCAGCTCCTGGCGGGATTACAATGAGCAGTTCTTC.

The gene calls are TRBV5-5 and TRBJ1-2, with D possibly being TRBD1 (6 bases). V was trimmed by 7 bases and J by 9 bases, leaving 10 bases between them. The CDR3 length is 10 residues. The germline V gene encodes CDR1 SGHKS and CDR2 YYEKEE (reference sequence). In DNA form, the CDR3 reads TGTGCCAGCGGAGGACAGCGCTACACCTTC. Its translation is CASGGQRYTF. The full variable domain, with the rest looked up from reference TRBV5-5 and TRBJ1-2, is DAGVTQSPTHLIKTRGQQVTLRCSPISGHKSVSWYQQVLGQGPQFIFQYYEKEERGRGNFPDRFSARQFPNYSSELNVNALLLGDSALYLCASGGQRYTFGSGTRLTVV.

This rearrangement joins TRBV7-2 to TRBJ1-2; 9 bases are a match to TRBD1. Germline lookup yields CDR1 SGHTA and CDR2 FQGNSA. The CDR3 is made up of 14 amino acids. The V gene end was trimmed by 5 bases and the J gene end by 3 bases; junction bases not matched to a gene: 4. The CDR3 coding sequence is TGTGCCAGCAGCCGGGACAGGGTGGACTATGGCTACACCTTC. Translation: CASSRDRVDYGYTF.

V and J are TRBV7-9 and TRBJ2-6; D is tentatively TRBD1 or TRBD2 (6 bases each). The CDR3 has 15 amino acids. Trimming removed 5 bases from V and 8 bases from J, with 16 bases in between. Germline values: CDR1 SEHNR, CDR2 FQNEAQ (reference sequence). DNA for the CDR3: TGTGCCAGCAGCCCCTCCAGAGGGGGGCCCAACGTCCTGACTTTC. It specifies CASSPSRGGPNVLTF.